The clone carrying this TCR beta chain is a singleton in its sample. This specimen belongs to a study of Ad26.COV2.S vaccination and SARS-CoV-2 variants. Stated treatment: some 20 received Ad26.COV2.S at low or high dose, single or two shots; about 5 received placebo; per-sample allocation not given. Each sample was drawn 63 days after the first injection (of vaccine or placebo). The CDR3 has 16 amino acids. V was pared by 4 bases and J by 4 bases, with 4 bases of the junction left unmatched. CDR1 SGHRS and CDR2 YFSETQ come from the germline V gene. Libraries were prepared by immunoSEQ multiplex PCR; TCRdb keeps only in-frame clonotypes and omits some of them. Of about 400,000 clones in the sample, around nine tenths were seen once.

The TCR originated in a person between 18 and 59 years old who received the Ad26.COV2.S COVID-19 vaccine or a placebo. The chain uses TRBV5-1 and TRBJ2-2, with TRBD2 matching over 13 bases. The sequencing used peripheral blood, collected in a trial of Ad26.COV2.S vaccine versus placebo. This CDR3 is CASSLRTSGSTGELFF. The CDR3 nucleotides read TGCGCCAGCAGCCTCCGGACTAGCGGGAGCACCGGGGAGCTGTTTTTT.